Each of the 15 T cell receptor beta chains below was sequenced from the same sample in a study of OX40 agonist ivuxolimab in advanced cancers. The repertoire was sequenced with immunoSEQ multiplex PCR; TCRdb's copy has only in-frame clones and lacks some. The data hold around 41,000 clones, with around 85% observed a single time. Source: CD4+ or CD8+ T cells sorted from blood, taken in a trial of the OX40 agonist ivuxolimab. The receptors derive from an adult with an advanced solid tumor such as melanoma, head and neck, liver or kidney cancer.

This clone was detected once. V is TRBV7-3 and J is TRBJ2-1; TRBD2 matches 12 bases. The CDR3 consists of 15 residues. Germline CDR1 is SGHTA and CDR2 is FQGTGA. The V and J ends lost 3 bases and 7 bases, in that order; junction bases with no gene match: 4. In nucleotides, the CDR3 is TGTGCCAGCAGCTTCGGGACTAGCGGGTGGAATGAGCAGTTCTTC. The encoded protein is CASSFGTSGWNEQFF.

Here the CDR3 DNA reads TGTGCCAGCGAGTTAAGGTCTCATGGCTACACCTTC. It specifies CASELRSHGYTF. V is TRBV28 and J is TRBJ1-2; D not resolved. There are 12 residues in the CDR3. Looked up from germline, CDR1 is MDHEN and CDR2 is SYDVKM. The V and J ends lost 8 bases and 6 bases respectively, with 13 bases between them.

This sequence joins TRBV2 and TRBJ2-3; either TRBD1 or TRBD2 may supply D (7 bases each). The CDR3 has 13 residues. CDR1 and CDR2 from the germline V gene are SNHLY and FYNNEI. Trimming cost V 5 bases and J 6 bases, with 12 bases left between them. CDR3 bases: TGTGCCAGCAGTCAGGGGGGGTTGGATACGCAGTATTTT. Its translation is CASSQGGLDTQYF.

This clone was observed a few times. V gene TRBV7-6 combines with J gene TRBJ2-5; no definite D call. This CDR3 is built from 11 residues. In germline, CDR1 is SGHVS, CDR2 FNYEAQ. With 3 bases removed from V and 2 bases from J, the gap between germline ends came to 1 base. CDR3 amino acids: CASSFQETQYF. The CDR3 DNA reads TGTGCCAGCAGCTTTCAAGAGACCCAGTACTTC.

The genes are TRBV4-2 and TRBJ2-7; 10 nucleotides agree with TRBD2. Germline V lookup: CDR1 LGHNA, CDR2 YNFKEQ. With 2 bases clipped from V and 5 bases from J, the junction kept 9 bases outside the gene matches. The CDR3 consists of 16 residues. The chain's CDR3 is CASSQLGLAGADEQYF. CDR3 nucleotides: TGTGCCAGCAGCCAATTGGGGCTAGCGGGAGCCGACGAGCAGTACTTC.

This clone was found a few times. V gene TRBV5-8 combines with J gene TRBJ1-1, with 8 bases that match TRBD1. Germline trimming cut 10 bases from V and 0 bases from J; bases unmatched to any gene: 5. The CDR3 runs to 13 residues. Per germline, CDR1 SGHTS and CDR2 YDEGEE. The CDR3, as DNA: TGTGCCGCCAAGGACAGGGTGAACACTGAAGCTTTCTTT. Its translation: CAAKDRVNTEAFF.

This clone was seen a few times. J is TRBJ1-4 and V is TRBV18; 9 bases are shared with TRBD1. The germline V gene encodes CDR1 KGHSH and CDR2 LQKENI. The V and J ends lost 3 bases and 7 bases, in that order; junction bases with no gene match: 3. The CDR3 has 14 residues. The CDR3 sequence: CASSPRDRAEKLFF. The CDR3 nucleotides read TGTGCCAGCTCACCCCGGGACAGGGCTGAAAAACTGTTTTTT.

J is TRBJ2-5 and V is TRBV28; D is undetermined. CDR1 and CDR2 (germline): MDHEN, SYDVKM. This CDR3 is 11 amino acids long. V lost 5 bases and J lost 5, with 6 bases in between. The CDR3 DNA is TGTGCCAGCAGTCGGTACGAGACCCAGTACTTC. Translation: CASSRYETQYF.

This chain joins TRBV28 and TRBJ2-1; tentative D call: TRBD1 (5 bases). Trimming left V 2 bases short and J 2 bases short, with 10 bases between. Germline V gene lookup returns CDR1 MDHEN and CDR2 SYDVKM. CDR3 length: 15 residues. The CDR3 coding sequence is TGTGCCAGCAGTTTAAGTGGGGCCCCCTACAATGAGCAGTTCTTC. Protein product: CASSLSGAPYNEQFF.

A remark on this clone: No DNA is shown, since the ends of the CDR3 on it are uncertain; the CDR3 is the one TCRdb lists. J is TRBJ2-7 and V is TRBV28; the D call in the table, TRBD1, was not verified against the DNA. Germline V CDR1 and CDR2: MDHEN, SYDVKM. The CDR3 has 14 amino acids, counting both end residues. The CDR3 protein is CASSSFVGRGAEYF.

This clone has a single count. This sequence joins TRBV6-5 and TRBJ2-4, with TRBD1 as a possible D gene (6 bases). V lost 4 bases and J lost 0, with 10 bases in between. CDR3 length: 15 residues. CDR1 and CDR2 (germline): MNHEY, SVGAGI. The CDR3 DNA is TGTGCCAGCAGTTCTCAGGGGTTAGCCAAAAACATTCAGTACTTC. Amino acids: CASSSQGLAKNIQYF.

The V call is TRBV4-3, the J call TRBJ1-4; D perhaps matches TRBD1 (5 bases). Trimming took 6 bases from V and 0 from J, leaving 20 bases between them. The germline CDR1 and CDR2 sequences are LGHNA and YSLEER. The CDR3 length is 18 residues. As DNA, the CDR3 is TGCGCCAGCAGTCCCGAAGGAGGGGTGTTCGCAACTAATGAAAAACTGTTTTTT. It encodes CASSPEGGVFATNEKLFF.

This chain connects TRBV10-3 to TRBJ1-2; D ambiguous. This CDR3 is 17 amino acids long. V lost 2 bases and J lost 3, with 19 bases in between. Germline CDR1 is ENHRY and CDR2 is SYGVKD. The CDR3 nucleotides are TGTGCCATCAGTGAGAGGCTGAGGGAACAGATGTACTATGGCTACACCTTC. Its translation: CAISERLREQMYYGYTF.

V usage is TRBV18 and J usage is TRBJ1-3; perhaps TRBD1 as D (5 bases). There are 17 residues in the CDR3. CDR1 and CDR2 (germline): KGHSH, LQKENI. Trimming cost V 2 bases and J 2 bases, with 16 bases left between them. The CDR3: CASSPFQGQVTGNTIYF. The CDR3 bases are TGTGCCAGCTCACCATTCCAGGGCCAGGTCACTGGAAACACCATATATTTT.

The chain couples TRBV6-4 to TRBJ1-2; no definite D call. The CDR3 is 12 amino acids. V was shortened by 2 bases and J by 8 bases, with 9 bases between the two germline ends. From germline, CDR1 is MRHNA and CDR2 SNTAGT. CDR3 region: CASSDPGRGYTF. In nucleotides, the CDR3 is TGTGCCAGCAGTGACCCAGGCAGGGGCTACACCTTC.